The entry that follows covers one T cell receptor beta chain sequence. The antigen is unknown. This specimen comes from a study of shared clonotypes between healthy human individuals. Trimming shortened V by 8 bases and J by 2 bases, and 10 bases separated the two germline ends. The CDR3 contains 13 residues. Germline assignment: CDR1 SGHVS and CDR2 FNYEAQ. Study results and limitations: With few donors, the genetic and exposure-history diversity represented was limited. Naive subsets tended to show greater estimated richness than memory subsets.

The assay was carried out at the deep level. Profiling relied on immunoSEQ multiplex PCR, and the TCRdb table lists in-frame clones only, not all of them. In the table there are some 2,400,000 clones, under 97% of which are singletons. The sample taken for sequencing was naive CD4+ T cells sorted from blood. Subset: CD45RA+ positively selected. The receptor was isolated from a man younger than 35 in good health. This chain connects TRBV7-6 to TRBJ1-3; D ambiguous. CDR3 sequence (DNA): TGTGCCAGCCTGCTAACGCCTGGAAACACCATATATTTT. Residues: CASLLTPGNTIYF.